Shown below are 2 T cell receptor beta chains from a single sample sequenced in a study of long-term antiretroviral therapy in people with HIV. The authors ran the immunoSEQ assay, v3.0, at survey level. Method: immunoSEQ multiplex PCR; TCRdb's copy keeps in-frame clones and lacks some. The sample includes under 20,000 clones, over 65% of them seen just once. The source was unsorted PBMCs, collected 0.5 years before starting antiretroviral therapy. These TCRs come from a woman aged 45-65 years with HIV.

The rearrangement uses TRBV11-3 and TRBJ1-1; a weak D match, TRBD1 (5 bases). Germline-derived CDR1 and CDR2 are SGHNT and YENEEA. V was shortened by 4 bases and J by 5 bases, with 11 bases between the two germline ends. The CDR3 extends over 13 amino acids. Here the CDR3 reads CASSYSGLTEAFF. The CDR3, as DNA: TGTGCCAGCAGCTATTCAGGGTTGACTGAAGCTTTCTTT. Complete variable domain (other parts from reference TRBV11-3 and TRBJ1-1): EAGVVQSPRYKIIEKKQPVAFWCNPISGHNTLYWYLQNLGQGPELLIRYENEEAVDDSQLPKDRFSAERLKGVDSTLKIQPAELGDSAVYLCASSYSGLTEAFFGQGTRLTVV.

This clone was seen once. This chain links TRBV11-2 with TRBJ2-5, with D perhaps matching TRBD2 (6 bases). CDR1 is SGHAT and CDR2 is FQNNGV in the germline V gene. This CDR3 contains 14 residues. The V end was cut by 3 bases, the J end by 2 bases, with 10 bases between. The CDR3 DNA is TGTGCCAGCAGCTTGGAGGGATGGCAAGAGACCCAGTACTTC. Translated: CASSLEGWQETQYF. The whole variable domain, filled in from reference TRBV11-2 and TRBJ2-5, reads EAGVAQSPRYKIIEKRQSVAFWCNPISGHATLYWYQQILGQGPKLLIQFQNNGVVDDSQLPKDRFSAERLKGVDSTLKIQPAKLEDSAVYLCASSLEGWQETQYFGPGTRLLVL.